Below, one T cell receptor beta chain is given with its context. Assay used: immunoSEQ multiplex PCR; TCRdb lists only in-frame clones, some missing. This sample has 200,000 to 250,000 clones, with 80% to 85% found just once. Germline V gene lookup returns CDR1 SGHAT and CDR2 FQNNGV. Germline trimming cut 1 base from V and 3 bases from J; bases unmatched to any gene: 4. There are 16 residues in the CDR3. The sample originates from a study of blood T cell repertoires in COVID-19. Study-level information: Acute and convalescent COVID-19 samples came from the United States, Italy and Spain.

The source is a woman aged 30 to 39 who had recovered from COVID-19. Material: peripheral blood. The rearrangement joins TRBV11-2 to TRBJ2-2; 8 bases are a match to TRBD2. As DNA, the CDR3 is TGTGCCAGCAGCTTAGTGACTAGCGCCCACACCGGGGAGCTGTTTTTT. It yields the protein CASSLVTSAHTGELFF. Full variable domain (rest looked up from reference TRBV11-2 and TRBJ2-2): EAGVAQSPRYKIIEKRQSVAFWCNPISGHATLYWYQQILGQGPKLLIQFQNNGVVDDSQLPKDRFSAERLKGVDSTLKIQPAKLEDSAVYLCASSLVTSAHTGELFFGEGSRLTVL.